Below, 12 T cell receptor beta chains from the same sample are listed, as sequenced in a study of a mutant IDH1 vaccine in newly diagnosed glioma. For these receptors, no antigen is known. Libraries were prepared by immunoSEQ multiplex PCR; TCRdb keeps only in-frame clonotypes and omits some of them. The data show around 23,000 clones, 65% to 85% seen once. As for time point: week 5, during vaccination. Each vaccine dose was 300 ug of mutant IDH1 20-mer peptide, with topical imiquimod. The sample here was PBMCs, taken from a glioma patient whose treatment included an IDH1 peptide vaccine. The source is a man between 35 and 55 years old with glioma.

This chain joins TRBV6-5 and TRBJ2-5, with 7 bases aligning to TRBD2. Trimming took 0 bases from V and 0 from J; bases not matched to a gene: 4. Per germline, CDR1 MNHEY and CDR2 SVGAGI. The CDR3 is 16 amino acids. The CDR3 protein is CASSYSTSGNQETQYF. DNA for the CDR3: TGTGCCAGCAGTTACTCGACAAGCGGGAACCAAGAGACCCAGTACTTC.

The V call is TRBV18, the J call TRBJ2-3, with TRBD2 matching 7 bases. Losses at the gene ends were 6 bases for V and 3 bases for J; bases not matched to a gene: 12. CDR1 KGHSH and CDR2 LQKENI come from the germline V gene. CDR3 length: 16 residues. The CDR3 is CASSRTRTSETDTQYF. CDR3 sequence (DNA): TGTGCCAGCTCCCGGACCCGGACTAGTGAGACAGATACGCAGTATTTT.

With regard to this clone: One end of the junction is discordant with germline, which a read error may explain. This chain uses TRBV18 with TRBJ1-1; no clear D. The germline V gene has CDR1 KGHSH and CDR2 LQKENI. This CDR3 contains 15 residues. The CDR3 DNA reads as TGTGCCAGCTCACCCATAAGGGATATGAACGCTGAAGCTTTCTTT. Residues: CASSPIRDMNAEAFF.

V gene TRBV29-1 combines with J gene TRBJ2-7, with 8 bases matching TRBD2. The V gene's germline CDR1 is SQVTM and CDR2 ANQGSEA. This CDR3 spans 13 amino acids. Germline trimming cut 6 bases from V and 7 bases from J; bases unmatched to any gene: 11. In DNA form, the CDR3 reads TGCAGCGTCAAAACTAGCGGAGCGGGGGAGCAGTACTTC. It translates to CSVKTSGAGEQYF.

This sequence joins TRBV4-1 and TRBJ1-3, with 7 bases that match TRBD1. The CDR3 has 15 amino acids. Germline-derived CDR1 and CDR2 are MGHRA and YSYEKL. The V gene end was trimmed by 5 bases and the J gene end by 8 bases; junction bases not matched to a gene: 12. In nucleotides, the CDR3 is TGCGCCAGCAGCAGGGGGGACAGCTCCGGGGACACCATATATTTT. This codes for CASSRGDSSGDTIYF.

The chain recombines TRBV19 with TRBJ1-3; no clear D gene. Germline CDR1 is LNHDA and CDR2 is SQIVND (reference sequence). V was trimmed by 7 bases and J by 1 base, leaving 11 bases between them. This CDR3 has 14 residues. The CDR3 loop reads CASKGSLSGNTIYF. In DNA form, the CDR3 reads TGTGCCAGTAAAGGAAGCTTATCTGGAAACACCATATATTTT.

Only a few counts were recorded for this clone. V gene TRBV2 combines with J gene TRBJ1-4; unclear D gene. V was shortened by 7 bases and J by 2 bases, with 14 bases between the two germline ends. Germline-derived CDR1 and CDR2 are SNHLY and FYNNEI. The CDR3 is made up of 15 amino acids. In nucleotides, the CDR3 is TGTGCCAGCAAGGATTGGGGAGAGACTAATGAAAAACTGTTTTTT. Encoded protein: CASKDWGETNEKLFF.

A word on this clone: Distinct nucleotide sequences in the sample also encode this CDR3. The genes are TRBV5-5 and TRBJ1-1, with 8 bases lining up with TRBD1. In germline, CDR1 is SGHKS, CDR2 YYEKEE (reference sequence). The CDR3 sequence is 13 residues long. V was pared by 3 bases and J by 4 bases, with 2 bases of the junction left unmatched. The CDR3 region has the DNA TGTGCCAGCAGCTCGACAGGGGCCACTGAAGCTTTCTTT. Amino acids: CASSSTGATEAFF.

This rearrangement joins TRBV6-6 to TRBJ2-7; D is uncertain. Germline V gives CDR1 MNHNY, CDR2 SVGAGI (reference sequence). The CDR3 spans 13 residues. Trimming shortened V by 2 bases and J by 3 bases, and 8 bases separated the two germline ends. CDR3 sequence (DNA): TGTGCCAGCAGTTACGGCATCTACTACGAGCAGTACTTC. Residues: CASSYGIYYEQYF.

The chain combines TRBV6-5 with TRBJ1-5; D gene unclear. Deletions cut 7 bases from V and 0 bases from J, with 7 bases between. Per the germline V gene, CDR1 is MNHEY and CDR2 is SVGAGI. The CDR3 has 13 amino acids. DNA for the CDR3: TGTGCCAGCAAGGATGGTAGCAATCAGCCCCAGCATTTT. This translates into CASKDGSNQPQHF.

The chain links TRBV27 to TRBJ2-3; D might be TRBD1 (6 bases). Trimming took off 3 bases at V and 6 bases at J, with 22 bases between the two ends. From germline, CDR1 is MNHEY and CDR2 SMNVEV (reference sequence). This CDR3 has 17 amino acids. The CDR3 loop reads CASSLVQGQSHRDTQYF. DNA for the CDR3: TGTGCCAGCAGTTTGGTTCAGGGGCAGTCCCATAGGGATACGCAGTATTTT.

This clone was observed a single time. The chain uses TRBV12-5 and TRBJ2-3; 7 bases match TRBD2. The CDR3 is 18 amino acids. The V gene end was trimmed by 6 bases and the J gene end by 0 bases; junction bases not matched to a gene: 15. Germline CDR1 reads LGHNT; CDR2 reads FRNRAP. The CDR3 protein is CASGPPDELATSTDTQYF. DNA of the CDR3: TGTGCTAGTGGCCCGCCCGACGAACTAGCGACTAGCACAGATACGCAGTATTTT.